This is a list of T cell receptor beta chains from one sample in a study of long-term antiretroviral therapy in people with HIV. TCRdb keeps only in-frame clones here, not all; method: immunoSEQ multiplex PCR. The sample includes 9,500 to 12,000 clones, about four fifths of them seen just once. The sequencing used unsorted PBMCs, collected 1.8 years after starting antiretroviral therapy. Every receptor here comes from a man aged 40-55 years with HIV. Each CDR3 is given with its conserved first and last residue. A D gene is named only where the DNA matches it firmly. The size of a clone is reported for some rows only, either as once, few or many, or as a class for expanded clones.

cdr3_aa cdr3_nt d_call j_call cdr3_length clone_size v_call
CASSPGLETQYF TGTGCCAGCAGCCCAGGGTTGGAGACCCAGTACTTC . TRBJ2-5 12 . TRBV11-2
CASMDSGYNEQFF TGTGCCAGCATGGACAGCGGCTACAATGAGCAGTTCTTC . TRBJ2-1 13 . TRBV28
CASSQDLAPGVTGELFF TGCGCCAGCAGCCAAGATCTAGCCCCGGGGGTCACCGGGGAGCTGTTTTTT . TRBJ2-2 17 . TRBV4-1
CASKRGRVEGAFNQPQHF TGTGCCAGTAAAAGGGGCCGGGTGGAGGGGGCTTTCAATCAGCCCCAGCATTTT TRBD1 TRBJ1-5 18 . TRBV19
CASSLTTYKPYEQYF TGTGCCAGCAGCTTAACCACCTACAAACCCTACGAGCAGTACTTC . TRBJ2-7 15 few TRBV11-3
CASSLVASTEAFF TGTGCCAGCAGCTTGGTAGCTAGCACTGAAGCTTTCTTT . TRBJ1-1 13 . TRBV5-4
CASSSGIQLSTDTQYF TGTGCCAGCAGCTCAGGAATCCAACTTAGCACAGATACGCAGTATTTT . TRBJ2-3 16 . TRBV7-9
CASSFASISGNTIYF TGTGCCAGCAGCTTCGCTAGTATCTCTGGAAACACCATATATTTT . TRBJ1-3 15 . TRBV5-6
CASSLFGAGGEQYF TGTGCCAGCAGCCTTTTCGGGGCGGGAGGTGAGCAGTACTTC TRBD2 TRBJ2-7 14 . TRBV7-6
CASSPPQSTDTQYF TGTGCCAGCAGTCCCCCTCAAAGCACAGATACGCAGTATTTT . TRBJ2-3 14 . TRBV27
CATRTSGETQYF TGTGCCACTAGGACTAGCGGAGAGACCCAGTACTTC TRBD2 TRBJ2-5 12 . TRBV28
CASSLSARISTDTQYF TGTGCCAGCAGTTTATCCGCGCGGATAAGCACAGATACGCAGTATTTT . TRBJ2-3 16 . TRBV28
CASSFSLYEQYF TGTGCCAGCAGTTTCTCCCTCTACGAGCAGTACTTC . TRBJ2-7 12 . TRBV28
CASSPLRVPLGLFF TGTGCCAGCAGCCCCTTGAGGGTGCCGTTAGGACTGTTTTTT . TRBJ1-4 14 . TRBV27
CASSPQQGREKLFF TGTGCCAGCAGCCCGCAACAGGGACGTGAAAAACTGTTTTTT . TRBJ1-4 14 . TRBV9
CASSPQRNEKLFF TGTGCCAGCAGCCCCCAGAGAAATGAAAAACTGTTTTTT . TRBJ1-4 13 . TRBV9
CAISSGGGETQYF TGTGCCATCAGCTCAGGGGGGGGAGAGACCCAGTACTTC . TRBJ2-5 13 . TRBV10-3
CASSLLAGELFF TGTGCCAGCAGCTTATTGGCGGGGGAGCTGTTTTTT . TRBJ2-2 12 . TRBV5-4
CASSDGLRNEQFF TGTGCCAGCAGTGACGGTCTACGGAATGAGCAGTTCTTC . TRBJ2-1 13 medium-sized TRBV6-4
CASSLGPSGRATDTQYF TGCGCCAGCAGCTTGGGGCCTAGCGGGAGGGCCACAGATACGCAGTATTTT TRBD2 TRBJ2-3 17 . TRBV5-1
CAWSVNPQAEKLFF TGTGCCTGGAGTGTTAACCCCCAGGCGGAAAAACTGTTTTTT . TRBJ1-4 14 . TRBV30
CASSLGNRVNQPQHF TGTGCCAGCAGCTTAGGGAACAGGGTCAATCAGCCCCAGCATTTT . TRBJ1-5 15 . TRBV7-2
CASSLGTGSNEQYF TGCGCCAGCAGCCTCGGGACAGGGTCCAACGAGCAGTACTTC TRBD1 TRBJ2-7 14 few TRBV4-3
CASSATGTNEKLFF TGTGCCAGCAGCGCGACTGGAACTAATGAAAAACTGTTTTTT . TRBJ1-4 14 . TRBV9
CASSGPRGPRYGYTF TGTGCCAGCAGCGGGCCCCGGGGACCCCGCTATGGCTACACCTTC . TRBJ1-2 15 . TRBV9
CSVESGLGYEQYF TGCAGCGTTGAAAGTGGGCTCGGATACGAGCAGTACTTC . TRBJ2-7 13 once TRBV29-1
CAIKGVGLGANNEQFF TGTGCGATCAAGGGAGTCGGATTGGGCGCCAACAATGAGCAGTTCTTC . TRBJ2-1 16 . TRBV10-3
CASKTNRGRNEKLFF TGTGCCAGCAAAACCAACAGGGGCCGAAATGAAAAACTGTTTTTT TRBD1 TRBJ1-4 15 once TRBV6-5
CASSFFPGEQFF TGTGCCAGCAGTTTCTTCCCGGGCGAGCAGTTCTTC . TRBJ2-1 12 once TRBV27
CAINRARDENTGELFF TGTGCCATCAATAGGGCTCGAGACGAGAACACCGGGGAGCTGTTTTTT . TRBJ2-2 16 . TRBV10-3
CASSVGTQQETQYF TGTGCCAGCAGCGTCGGGACCCAACAAGAGACCCAGTACTTC . TRBJ2-5 14 once TRBV9